The text below deals with one T cell receptor beta chain. Methods used by the authors: How many nucleated cells were present was estimated from reference gene primer amplification. Assay used: immunoSEQ multiplex PCR; TCRdb lists only in-frame clones, some missing. That table furnishes V, J and clone size, whereas the DNA furnished D and trimming. The top ten clones hold around 9.4% of a sample with 50,000 to 75,000 clones, about nine tenths of them seen once. CDR1 and CDR2 (germline): SGDLS, YYNGEE. V lost 0 bases and J 2 bases, leaving 14 bases between the germline ends. CDR3 length: 16 amino acids. The sample comes from a study of blood T cell repertoires in COVID-19. Study-wide background: The samples span acute and convalescent COVID-19 from the United States, Italy and Spain. The analysed material was cDNA or gDNA that came from T cells, B-cell-depleted T cells, or PBMCs.

The sequence derives from a human donor in a cohort sampled during active COVID-19. The chain combines TRBV9 with TRBJ1-2; tentative D call: TRBD1 (6 bases). The sequenced sample consisted of peripheral blood. The CDR3 spells CASSVGPLDSNYGYTF. Here the CDR3 DNA reads TGTGCCAGCAGCGTAGGCCCTCTGGACAGCAACTATGGCTACACCTTC.